These T cell receptor beta chains were read from a single sample in a study of T-cell memory formation after mild COVID-19. MiXCR, run by TCRdb on the 5' RACE reads, gives a single entry per CDR3 protein. The sample holds about 410,000 distinct CDR3 sequences, more than 20% seen once. Material for sequencing was PBMCs or a T cell subset sorted from them (not recorded which). The origin of the receptors is an adult woman who had mild COVID-19 (a few samples of this study predate the infection). Cell type and time point are not known. The CDR3 runs from the conserved cysteine through the conserved F or W. The D gene is left open where the match is weak. The size of a clone is reported for some rows only, either as once, few or many, or as a class for expanded clones.

j_call,clone_size,d_call,v_call,cdr3_length,cdr3_aa,cdr3_nt
TRBJ2-5,NA,TRBD2,TRBV12-3/TRBV12-4,15,CASSLASGNQETQYF,TGTGCCAGCAGTTTAGCTAGCGGGAACCAAGAGACCCAGTACTTC
TRBJ2-7,few,TRBD1,TRBV6-5,16,CASSRSRGTGSYEQYF,TGTGCCAGCAGCCGCAGTCGCGGGACAGGGAGCTACGAGCAGTACTTC
TRBJ2-1,NA,TRBD2,TRBV9,16,CASSVSTGGSYNEQFF,TGTGCCAGCAGCGTATCGACGGGAGGCAGCTACAATGAGCAGTTCTTC
TRBJ2-1,NA,NA,TRBV9,12,CASSGGNNEQFF,TGTGCCAGCAGCGGGGGAAACAATGAGCAGTTCTTC
TRBJ2-3,many,NA,TRBV12-3/TRBV12-4,14,CASSWDVGGDTQYF,TGTGCCAGCAGTTGGGACGTTGGCGGAGATACGCAGTATTTT
TRBJ1-5,NA,NA,TRBV7-8,13,CASSLGGRQPQHF,TGTGCCAGCAGCTTGGGGGGAAGGCAGCCCCAGCATTTT
TRBJ2-1,NA,NA,TRBV7-3,15,CASSIWESSYNEQFF,TGTGCCAGCAGCATTTGGGAGAGCTCCTACAATGAGCAGTTCTTC
TRBJ2-6,NA,NA,TRBV24-1,18,CATSDAGLQTSGANVLTF,TGTGCCACCAGTGATGCGGGACTCCAGACCTCTGGGGCCAACGTCCTGACTTTC
TRBJ2-7,NA,NA,TRBV15,11,CATEGNYEQYF,TGTGCCACCGAAGGGAACTACGAGCAGTACTTC
TRBJ1-4,NA,TRBD1,TRBV7-9,15,CASSRGQGLNEKLFF,TGTGCCAGCAGCCGAGGACAGGGACTAAATGAAAAACTGTTTTTT
TRBJ1-2,NA,NA,TRBV7-2,12,CASSLGRTGYTF,TGTGCCAGCAGCTTAGGCAGGACTGGCTACACCTTC
TRBJ1-4,NA,NA,TRBV9,15,CASSVDGSGGEKLFF,TGTGCCAGCAGCGTAGACGGCTCGGGAGGCGAAAAACTGTTTTTT
TRBJ1-2,NA,TRBD1,TRBV12-3/TRBV12-4,17,CASSRSGRDRGADGYTF,TGTGCCAGCAGTCGCTCGGGAAGGGACAGGGGAGCGGATGGCTACACCTTC
TRBJ2-6,NA,TRBD2,TRBV6-5,19,CASSYQRGSSSSGANVLTF,TGTGCCAGCAGTTACCAGCGGGGGTCCTCTTCCTCTGGGGCCAACGTCCTGACTTTC
TRBJ1-2,NA,TRBD1,TRBV4-3,15,CASSQEPRGRPGYTF,TGCGCCAGCAGCCAAGAGCCCAGGGGGCGACCTGGCTACACCTTC
TRBJ2-2,NA,TRBD2,TRBV20-1,16,CSARQREFGYTGELFF,TGCAGTGCTAGGCAGCGGGAGTTCGGGTACACCGGGGAGCTGTTTTTT